Listed below are T cell receptor beta chains from one sample, sequenced in a study of Tregs in tolerant kidney transplant recipients. The protocol was immunoSEQ multiplex PCR, while the TCRdb copy is restricted to in-frame clones and leaves out a portion. The data show some 70,000 clones, roughly 89% seen once. The sequenced sample consisted of CD4+ T cells from blood. The source is a human donor in good health. The conserved cysteine and the conserved F or W are not part of the CDR3 here.

cdr3_aa,v_call
ASSPPGLPAAMVTQY,TRBV18
ASTARLADYNEQF,TRBV2
ASSLNGGALSNRPQH,TRBV7-2
ASSPGLRGDYGYT,TRBV5-1
ASKRRTSTSSYEQY,TRBV6-6
ASSRGTGTGYT,TRBV11-2
AISVVGGRMGETQY,TRBV10-3
AWSEGTQETQY,TRBV30
ASSGQGRTEAF,TRBV25-1
ASSLGGRTVNDEQY,TRBV5-6
AISDLTSSSTDTQY,TRBV10-3
ASSLGGPYEQY,TRBV5-6
ASSFRSGTTDTQY,TRBV7-2
ASSPPGLAPKGDTQY,TRBV11-3
ASRSIPYEQY,TRBV28
AISESRQGGVYGYT,TRBV10-3
ASILDQSNTEAF,TRBV7-2
ASSPPRTRGGRWERTYEQY,TRBV10-1
ASSNYVGGNHSYNEQF,TRBV6-4
ASSRGYEQY,TRBV6-5
SVEGTGTLGEQY,TRBV29-1
ASSFPTGNQETQY,TRBV5-6
ATMGGPYGYT,TRBV6-5
ASSNGSPAGGREQF,TRBV18
ASSHTDTQY,TRBV7-2
ATSRDRGRLYGYT,TRBV15
ASSEGTSVRELF,TRBV25-1
AWSVHPQGGYT,TRBV30
ASSSRGGTEAF,TRBV5-4
ASSQRSETQY,TRBV28
ASRERGNTEAF,TRBV19
ASSPPSDTEAF,TRBV6-6